These 18 T cell receptor beta chains originate from one sample sequenced in a study of blood T cell repertoires in COVID-19. Using immunoSEQ multiplex PCR, the repertoire was profiled, and TCRdb retains in-frame clones only, with some absent. Among 150,000 to 200,000 clones listed, roughly 86% were seen once. The source material was peripheral blood. Source of these receptors: a man aged 70 or older with acute or convalescent COVID-19.

This chain connects TRBV3-1 (or the pseudogene TRBV3-2) to TRBJ1-2, with TRBD1 as a possible D gene (5 bases). Germline V lookup: CDR1 LGHDT, CDR2 YNNKEL (reference sequence). V was clipped by 4 bases and J by 6 bases, with 15 bases between them. CDR3 length equals 14 residues. The CDR3 DNA is TGTGCCAGCAGCCCCCTCGAGGGGACTCATGGCTACACCTTC. Amino acid sequence: CASSPLEGTHGYTF.

The rearrangement links TRBV6-5 to TRBJ1-1, with D unclear. The V end was cut by 8 bases, the J end by 4 bases, with 11 bases between. CDR1 and CDR2 (germline): MNHEY, SVGAGI. This CDR3 comprises 12 residues. The CDR3 coding sequence is TGTGCCAGCTCTATACCTGGCACTGAAGCTTTCTTT. It encodes CASSIPGTEAFF.

The V gene is TRBV28, the J gene TRBJ1-4, with 7 positions matching TRBD1. Germline CDR1 is MDHEN and CDR2 is SYDVKM. Trimming at V came to 6 bases and at J to 7 bases, leaving 11 bases not matched to a gene. This CDR3 has 15 amino acids. The CDR3 sequence: CASSPGTAGGEKLFF. Here the CDR3 DNA reads TGTGCCAGCAGCCCAGGGACAGCTGGGGGTGAAAAACTGTTTTTT.

V is TRBV11-1 and J is TRBJ1-1; D might be TRBD1 (6 bases). The CDR3 is 13 residues long. Looked up from germline, CDR1 is SGHAT and CDR2 is FQDESV (reference sequence). Between the trimmed V and J ends, which lost 5 bases and 5 bases, there was a span of 12 bases. The chain's CDR3 is CASSPQGRTEAFF. DNA for the CDR3: TGTGCCAGCAGCCCACAGGGAAGGACTGAAGCTTTCTTT.

This clone has only one observation. V gene TRBV6-5 combines with J gene TRBJ1-5; D gene ambiguous. Trimming removed 6 bases at V and 4 bases at J, with 16 bases between. CDR1 and CDR2 from the germline V gene are MNHEY and SVGAGI. The CDR3 totals 15 residues. CDR3 DNA sequence: TGTGCCAGCAGCCGGACCCGGCGGGAAAATCAGCCCCAGCATTTT. This encodes CASSRTRRENQPQHF.

The rearrangement links TRBV3-1 (or the pseudogene TRBV3-2) to TRBJ2-7; 10 bases match TRBD2. The CDR3 covers 16 residues. J gave up 2 bases and V 0 bases, and 4 bases lay outside the gene matches. The germline gives CDR1 LGHDT, CDR2 YNNKEL (reference sequence). The DNA of the CDR3 is TGTGCCAGCAGCCAAGAAGGCCTAGCGGGGGCCTACGAGCAGTACTTC. Its translation: CASSQEGLAGAYEQYF.

V gene TRBV6-1 combines with J gene TRBJ2-5; 9 bases are a match to TRBD2. The CDR3 has 18 amino acids. The germline V gene encodes CDR1 MNHNS and CDR2 SASEGT. V lost 4 bases, J lost 0 bases, and 12 bases stayed unmatched. CDR3: CASSGGLAGNLYQETQYF. The DNA for the CDR3 is TGTGCCAGCAGTGGGGGGCTAGCGGGGAACCTGTACCAAGAGACCCAGTACTTC.

The CDR3 reads CATSTQTSGGADTQYF. The DNA for the CDR3 is TGTGCCACCAGCACCCAGACTAGCGGGGGTGCAGATACGCAGTATTTT. The chain joins TRBV15 to TRBJ2-3; 12 bases are a match to TRBD2. Germline V CDR1 and CDR2: LNHNV, YYDKDF (reference sequence). With V trimmed by 4 bases and J by 4 bases, 6 bases remained unmatched. The CDR3 length is 16 residues.

V usage is TRBV14 and J usage is TRBJ1-1; no definite D call. Trimming pared 2 bases from V and 2 bases from J, leaving 6 bases between. Germline V CDR1 and CDR2: SGHDN, FVKESK. This CDR3 has 13 residues. CDR3 nucleotides: TGTGCCAGCAGCCAATCAGGTAACACTGAAGCTTTCTTT. As protein: CASSQSGNTEAFF. Together with reference TRBV14 and TRBJ1-1, the CDR3 gives the full variable domain: EAGVTQFPSHSVIEKGQTVTLRCDPISGHDNLYWYRRVMGKEIKFLLHFVKESKQDESGMPNNRFLAERTGGTYSTLKVQPAELEDSGVYFCASSQSGNTEAFFGQGTRLTVV.

In regard to this clone: This sample also contains other DNA sequences that code for the same CDR3. The rearrangement links TRBV7-9 to TRBJ1-1; 7 positions match TRBD1. From germline, CDR1 is SEHNR and CDR2 FQNEAQ (reference sequence). The CDR3 is 14 amino acids. Losses at the gene ends were 3 bases for V and 1 base for J; bases not matched to a gene: 2. The chain's CDR3 is CASSFGTANTEAFF. CDR3 bases: TGTGCCAGCAGCTTTGGGACAGCGAACACTGAAGCTTTCTTT.

The chain is built from TRBV5-1 and TRBJ1-2; maybe TRBD1 (6 bases). V shed 7 bases and J shed 3 bases, with 16 bases lying between them. The CDR3 has 14 amino acids. Germline V lookup: CDR1 SGHRS, CDR2 YFSETQ. The CDR3 spells CASSELTGHYGYTF. As DNA, the CDR3 is TGCGCCAGCTCGGAGCTGACAGGCCACTATGGCTACACCTTC.

The chain couples TRBV18 to TRBJ2-5; TRBD2 matches at 7 bases. V shed 2 bases and J 0 bases; nucleotides not matched to a gene: 6. The CDR3 length is 16 residues. Germline values: CDR1 KGHSH, CDR2 LQKENI. The CDR3 reads CASSPAAAGYQETQYF. The CDR3 nucleotides are TGTGCCAGCTCACCAGCGGCAGCGGGGTACCAAGAGACCCAGTACTTC.

The chain combines TRBV15 with TRBJ2-7; D is unresolved. V was cut by 1 base and J by 6 bases, with 10 bases left in between. The germline V gene has CDR1 LNHNV and CDR2 YYDKDF (reference sequence). The CDR3 is 13 amino acids. CDR3 in amino acids: CATSRGDGGEQYF. CDR3 DNA sequence: TGTGCCACCAGCAGAGGAGACGGCGGCGAGCAGTACTTC.

Only a few counts were recorded for this clone. This sequence joins TRBV19 and TRBJ1-1, with unresolved D. Trimming shortened V by 2 bases and J by 4 bases, and 11 bases separated the two germline ends. The CDR3 extends over 14 amino acids. The germline V gene encodes CDR1 LNHDA and CDR2 SQIVND (reference sequence). CDR3 protein: CASSIFGGSTEAFF. In nucleotides, the CDR3 is TGTGCCAGTAGTATATTCGGAGGGAGCACTGAAGCTTTCTTT.

The CDR3 DNA reads as TGTGCCAGCACCAAAACAGGGGGTTCCTACGAGCAGTACTTC. Translating gives CASTKTGGSYEQYF. V and J are TRBV27 and TRBJ2-7, with TRBD1 matching 8 bases. The J segment lost 1 base and the V segment lost 7 bases, leaving 6 bases of the junction unmatched. Germline V gene data show CDR1 as MNHEY and CDR2 as SMNVEV (reference sequence). CDR3 length: 14 amino acids.

This chain links TRBV7-3 with TRBJ2-2, with no clear D. The CDR3 runs to 13 residues. CDR1 and CDR2 from the germline V gene are SGHTA and FQGTGA. The V end lost 3 bases, the J end lost 7 bases, and 9 bases lay between the germline ends. This CDR3 is CASSFSPVGELFF. CDR3 sequence (DNA): TGTGCCAGCAGCTTCTCCCCCGTCGGGGAGCTGTTTTTT.

The CDR3, as DNA: TGCGCCAGCAGCCAAGTCCTAGCTAATGAAAAACTGTTTTTT. It is translated as CASSQVLANEKLFF. The chain joins TRBV4-1 to TRBJ1-4; D unresolved. V was cut by 1 base and J by 3 bases, with 6 bases left in between. Per the germline V gene, CDR1 is MGHRA and CDR2 is YSYEKL. There are 14 residues in the CDR3.

The V and J genes are TRBV12-3 or TRBV12-4 and TRBJ1-2; possibly TRBD1 for D (5 bases). The CDR3 totals 13 residues. With 3 bases removed from V and 6 bases from J, the gap between germline ends came to 11 bases. CDR3 amino acids: CASSFGRANGYTF. DNA for the CDR3: TGTGCCAGCAGTTTTGGCAGGGCTAATGGCTACACCTTC.